Reported below is one T cell receptor beta chain. This sample was taken from a study of cytomegalovirus exposure and HLA in healthy donors. The PCR was carried out with 60 Vbeta primers and 13 Jbeta primers. Study processing details: As a later analysis found, there were 80 million or so unique TCR beta chains, of which around 9.9 million were shared. TCRdb's copy holds only in-frame clones and misses some; the assay was immunoSEQ multiplex PCR. V, J and clone size derive from that table, while D and trimming were established from the DNA sequence. This sample has around 150,000 clones, with 70% to 90% found just once. The sequence came from a young woman in good health and CMV-seronegative. Sequenced: PBMCs.

In DNA form, the CDR3 reads TGCAGCGTTGGTTTCAGGGTGGTAGGCAAAGAGCAGTTCTTC. Translation gives CSVGFRVVGKEQFF. The chain couples TRBV29-1 to TRBJ2-1, with D possibly TRBD1 on 5 matching bases. The CDR3 has 14 residues. CDR1 SQVTM and CDR2 ANQGSEA come from the germline V gene. Trimming stripped 4 bases from V and 10 bases from J, with 20 bases between.